These T cell receptor beta chains were read from a single sample in a study of PD-1 blockade in classical Hodgkin lymphoma. Profiled with immunoSEQ multiplex PCR; TCRdb holds only in-frame clones, not every one. The sample has 110,000 or so clones; about 88% are singletons. Sequencing was performed on peripheral blood mononuclear cells (PBMCs), taken before the second cycle of nivolumab. These receptor sequences come from a human donor with classical Hodgkin lymphoma. CDR3s include the opening cysteine and the closing phenylalanine or tryptophan. Each record gives: clone size, D gene, V gene, J gene, CDR3 DNA, CDR3 protein. A D gene is named only where the DNA matches it firmly. Size is omitted from some rows. Given values are once, few, many or a class for expanded clones.

size: .; D: TRBD1; V: TRBV28; J: TRBJ2-3; DNA: TGTGCCAGCAGTACCCCTCCGAAGACAGGGCAGGCAGATACGCAGTATTTT; CDR3: CASSTPPKTGQADTQYF
size: .; D: TRBD1; V: TRBV6-5; J: TRBJ1-2; DNA: TGTGCCAGCAGTTATATTAGGACAGGGGGTAACTATGGCTACACCTTC; CDR3: CASSYIRTGGNYGYTF
size: few; D: .; V: TRBV5-1; J: TRBJ1-5; DNA: TGCGCCAGCAGCGGGCCGGACGCGATCCTCCATCAACCCCAGCATTTT; CDR3: CASSGPDAILHQPQHF
size: .; D: .; V: TRBV6-5; J: TRBJ2-7; DNA: TGTGCCAGCAGTTACGACAGCAACTACGAGCAGTACTTC; CDR3: CASSYDSNYEQYF
size: .; D: .; V: TRBV6-1; J: TRBJ1-5; DNA: TGTGCCAGCAGTCCCGGTACAGGGAACAATCAGCCCCAGCATTTT; CDR3: CASSPGTGNNQPQHF
size: .; D: .; V: TRBV19; J: TRBJ2-3; DNA: TGTGCCAGTAGTATAGTTAGCCCCACAGATACGCAGTATTTT; CDR3: CASSIVSPTDTQYF
size: .; D: TRBD1; V: TRBV5-4; J: TRBJ1-5; DNA: TGTGCCAGCAGCCCGCTAAATGCCTCCCACAGGGGGCGGAATCAGCCCCAGCATTTT; CDR3: CASSPLNASHRGRNQPQHF
size: .; D: .; V: TRBV29-1; J: TRBJ1-1; DNA: TGCAGCGTTGACAGGGCGGGAACCTCTGAAGCTTTCTTT; CDR3: CSVDRAGTSEAFF
size: .; D: .; V: TRBV7-9; J: TRBJ1-2; DNA: TGTGCCAGCAGCTCCAATGGGGGCTACACCTTC; CDR3: CASSSNGGYTF
size: .; D: .; V: TRBV28; J: TRBJ1-1; DNA: TGTGCCAGCAGTTTCCCCCAGGGTGAAGCTTTCTTT; CDR3: CASSFPQGEAFF
size: .; D: TRBD2; V: TRBV27; J: TRBJ2-7; DNA: TGTGCCAGCAGTTTATACCCTAGCGGGAGGTACGAGCAGTACTTC; CDR3: CASSLYPSGRYEQYF
size: once; D: TRBD2; V: TRBV11-3; J: TRBJ2-5; DNA: TGTGCCAGCAGCTTAGGAGGTAGCGGGAGTTTTGGAGAGACCCAGTACTTC; CDR3: CASSLGGSGSFGETQYF
size: .; D: .; V: TRBV4-2; J: TRBJ1-1; DNA: TGTGCCAGCAGCCAAGCGGGGGCTGAATTCGAAGGGTCTTTCTTT; CDR3: CASSQAGAEFEGSFF
size: .; D: .; V: TRBV28; J: TRBJ2-1; DNA: TGTGCCAGCAGTTTTTTGGGGGGCTCCTACAATGAGCAGTTCTTC; CDR3: CASSFLGGSYNEQFF
size: .; D: .; V: TRBV28; J: TRBJ1-3; DNA: TGTGCCAGCAGTTTTGGGGGTAACACTGGAAACACCATATATTTT; CDR3: CASSFGGNTGNTIYF
size: .; D: .; V: TRBV19; J: TRBJ2-5; DNA: TGTGCCAGTAGTATAGACGGGACCACCACCACCGAGACCCAGTACTTC; CDR3: CASSIDGTTTTETQYF
size: .; D: TRBD1; V: TRBV7-2; J: TRBJ1-2; DNA: TGTGCCAGCAGCTTTGGACAGGGACCATATGGCTACACCTTC; CDR3: CASSFGQGPYGYTF
size: .; D: .; V: TRBV27; J: TRBJ1-3; DNA: TGTGCCAGCAGTTTTACGCCCCCGGGGGCCTCTGGAAACACCATATATTTT; CDR3: CASSFTPPGASGNTIYF
size: .; D: .; V: TRBV2; J: TRBJ1-1; DNA: TGTGCCAGCATTAACTCCAAGGCGATGAACACTGAAGCTTTCTTT; CDR3: CASINSKAMNTEAFF
size: .; D: .; V: TRBV2; J: TRBJ1-1; DNA: TGTGCCAGCAGTGGGTGGCAGATGAACACTGAAGCTTTCTTT; CDR3: CASSGWQMNTEAFF
size: .; D: TRBD2; V: TRBV7-9; J: TRBJ2-7; DNA: TGTGCCAGCAGCCCCGGGGGACTAGCGGGTTACGAGCAGTACTTC; CDR3: CASSPGGLAGYEQYF
size: .; D: .; V: TRBV11-3; J: TRBJ2-7; DNA: TGTGCCAGCAGCTTAGTTCGGGGAGGCGAGCAGTACTTC; CDR3: CASSLVRGGEQYF
size: .; D: .; V: TRBV7-2; J: TRBJ2-4; DNA: TGTGCCAGCGGTGAGGCAGGGTTAAGAGCCAAAAACATTCAGTACTTC; CDR3: CASGEAGLRAKNIQYF
size: .; D: .; V: TRBV6-5; J: TRBJ1-1; DNA: TGTGCCAGCAACCCCAGGGGAGGTACTGAAGCTTTCTTT; CDR3: CASNPRGGTEAFF
size: .; D: TRBD2; V: TRBV5-1; J: TRBJ2-7; DNA: TGCGCCAGCAGCTTGGTGGCTAGCGGGAGGAGCGTCGAGCAGTACTTC; CDR3: CASSLVASGRSVEQYF
size: .; D: .; V: TRBV11-2; J: TRBJ2-7; DNA: TGTGCCAGCAGCTTTGGCAGAGGCTACGAGCAGTACTTC; CDR3: CASSFGRGYEQYF
size: .; D: TRBD2; V: TRBV4-2; J: TRBJ2-2; DNA: TGTGCCAGCAGCCAAGTTGCCCTAGCGGACACCGGGGAGCTGTTTTTT; CDR3: CASSQVALADTGELFF
size: .; D: TRBD2; V: TRBV5-4; J: TRBJ2-5; DNA: TGTGCCAGCAGCTTGCTCCTAGCGGGAGTGAGAGAGACCCAGTACTTC; CDR3: CASSLLLAGVRETQYF
size: .; D: .; V: TRBV7-8; J: TRBJ2-7; DNA: TGTGCCAGCAGCCCTCGGAGAGACAGGCCCTACGAGCAGTACTTC; CDR3: CASSPRRDRPYEQYF
size: .; D: .; V: TRBV15; J: TRBJ2-3; DNA: TGTGCCACCAGCAGAGATGGGGGGGCAAGCACAGATACGCAGTATTTT; CDR3: CATSRDGGASTDTQYF
size: .; D: .; V: TRBV6-5; J: TRBJ2-7; DNA: TGTGCCAGCAGTTACGGGACAACAACCTACGAGCAGTACTTC; CDR3: CASSYGTTTYEQYF
size: .; D: TRBD1; V: TRBV7-9; J: TRBJ1-2; DNA: TGTGCCAGCAGCTTCTTACCGGGACAGGGGAATGGCTACACCTTC; CDR3: CASSFLPGQGNGYTF
size: few; D: .; V: TRBV6-6; J: TRBJ1-2; DNA: TGTGCCAGCAGTTATGCAGGGAACTATGGCTACACCTTC; CDR3: CASSYAGNYGYTF
size: .; D: .; V: TRBV2; J: TRBJ2-3; DNA: TGTGCCAGCAGTATAGGAAGCACAGATACGCAGTATTTT; CDR3: CASSIGSTDTQYF
size: .; D: TRBD1; V: TRBV5-1; J: TRBJ2-7; DNA: TGCGCCAGCAGCTTCTACGCGGGACAGGGAGCCTACGAGCAGTACTTC; CDR3: CASSFYAGQGAYEQYF
size: .; D: .; V: TRBV4-3; J: TRBJ2-7; DNA: TGCGCCAGCAGCCAAAGACTGCTGCGGTGGCCGCGGTTTTACGAGCAGTACTTC; CDR3: CASSQRLLRWPRFYEQYF
size: .; D: .; V: TRBV6-1; J: TRBJ1-1; DNA: TGTGCCAGCAGGCCTCGGGTGTCCACTGAAGCTTTCTTT; CDR3: CASRPRVSTEAFF
size: .; D: .; V: TRBV19; J: TRBJ2-3; DNA: TGTGCCAGTAGTATCGGATCTGGAGCAGGGGATCGAGATACGCAGTATTTT; CDR3: CASSIGSGAGDRDTQYF
size: few; D: .; V: TRBV6-5; J: TRBJ1-1; DNA: TGTGCCAGCAGTATCGGGACAAACACTGAAGCTTTCTTT; CDR3: CASSIGTNTEAFF
size: .; D: .; V: TRBV27; J: TRBJ1-2; DNA: TGTGCCAGCAGTTTAGGTTCGTACTATGGCTACACCTTC; CDR3: CASSLGSYYGYTF
size: .; D: .; V: TRBV13; J: TRBJ1-1; DNA: TGTGCCAGCAGACCACAGGGAGAAAGGACTGAAGCTTTCTTT; CDR3: CASRPQGERTEAFF
size: .; D: .; V: TRBV30; J: TRBJ2-1; DNA: TGTGCCTCGAATCGGGGGCGGGGGAAAAGTGAGCAGTTCTTC; CDR3: CASNRGRGKSEQFF
size: .; D: TRBD2; V: TRBV5-5; J: TRBJ2-5; DNA: TGTGCCAGCAGCCCCGGGACTAGCGGAGTCCAAGAGACCCAGTACTTC; CDR3: CASSPGTSGVQETQYF
size: .; D: .; V: TRBV5-4; J: TRBJ2-2; DNA: TGTGCCAGCAGCCACGCACAGCGCACCGGGGAGCTGTTTTTT; CDR3: CASSHAQRTGELFF
size: .; D: TRBD1; V: TRBV18; J: TRBJ1-2; DNA: TGTGCCAGCTCGCCATCCCCCCTTCGGACAGGTGGAAGCGGGGACGGCTACACCTTC; CDR3: CASSPSPLRTGGSGDGYTF
size: .; D: .; V: TRBV10-1; J: TRBJ1-1; DNA: TGCGCCAGCAAAAGAAACATGAACACTGAAGCTTTCTTT; CDR3: CASKRNMNTEAFF
size: .; D: .; V: TRBV4-1; J: TRBJ1-1; DNA: TGCGCCAGCAGCCAAGGAGGGCTTGAAGCTTTCTTT; CDR3: CASSQGGLEAFF
size: .; D: .; V: TRBV10-3; J: TRBJ2-3; DNA: TGTGCCATCAGTGAGTCCGAACGGCCAGGCACAGATACGCAGTATTTT; CDR3: CAISESERPGTDTQYF